This T cell receptor (beta chain) was captured in a study of radiotherapy plus CTLA-4 blockade in lung cancer. A word on this clone: Its antigen is currently unknown.

Profiled with immunoSEQ multiplex PCR; TCRdb holds only in-frame clones, not every one. The data contain about 47,000 clones, 76% of them singletons. Regarding the study as a whole: Once radiotherapy plus ipilimumab had been given, TCR clones derived from tumor expanded in blood.

The germline V gene has CDR1 MNHEY and CDR2 SVGAGI. V was clipped by 6 bases and J by 1 base; unmatched bases: 4. This CDR3 has 14 amino acids. This TCR derives from a human donor with non-small cell lung cancer who had stable disease on radiotherapy plus ipilimumab. This rearrangement joins TRBV6-5 to TRBJ1-2, with 8 bases aligning to TRBD1. The sequences come from peripheral blood, collected from a patient treated with radiotherapy plus ipilimumab. CDR3 sequence (DNA): TGTGCCAGCAGACAGGGGGAGAGTAACTATGGCTACACCTTC. It translates to CASRQGESNYGYTF.